This entry lists 10 T cell receptor beta chains sequenced from one sample in a study of tissue T cells after allogeneic stem cell transplantation. The data were produced by immunoSEQ multiplex PCR, yet TCRdb's version contains in-frame clones alone and is incomplete. Of thousands of clones in the sample, about 60% were seen once. This specimen consisted of tissue from the esophagus, obtained at autopsy. These receptors were taken from a female donor at least 60 years old with lung cancer.

The CDR3 is CASSPKDTNEQFF. CDR3 sequence (DNA): TGTGCCAGCAGCCCCAAGGACACCAATGAGCAGTTCTTC. This chain links TRBV7-9 with TRBJ2-1; TRBD1 is a possible D gene (5 bases). The V end was cut by 5 bases, the J end by 6 bases, with 11 bases between. The CDR3 consists of 13 residues. CDR1 SEHNR and CDR2 FQNEAQ come from the germline V gene (reference sequence). Complete variable domain (other parts from reference TRBV7-9 and TRBJ2-1): DTGVSQNPRHKITKRGQNVTFRCDPISEHNRLYWYRQTLGQGPEFLTYFQNEAQLEKSRLLSDRFSAERPKGSFSTLEIQRTEQGDSAMYLCASSPKDTNEQFFGPGTRLTVL.

This clone is medium-sized in the sample. The V gene is TRBV19, the J gene TRBJ1-4, with D unclear. This CDR3 spans 12 amino acids. Germline V CDR1 and CDR2: LNHDA, SQIVND (reference sequence). The germline V and J ends were trimmed by 5 bases and 0 bases, with 1 base remaining between them. Here the CDR3 reads CASSATNEKLFF. The CDR3 DNA is TGTGCCAGTAGTGCAACTAATGAAAAACTGTTTTTT.

J is TRBJ2-7 and V is TRBV24-1; D is possibly TRBD1 (6 bases). V was clipped by 9 bases and J by 6 bases, with 8 bases between them. This CDR3 is 10 amino acids long. Looked up from germline, CDR1 is KGHDR and CDR2 is SFDVKD. This CDR3 is CATSGVEQYF. The CDR3 DNA sequence: TGTGCCACCTCAGGGGTCGAGCAGTACTTC.

The chain links TRBV27 to TRBJ2-1; no firm D call. The length of the CDR3 is 13 residues. CDR1 is MNHEY and CDR2 is SMNVEV in the germline V gene (reference sequence). Trimming took off 3 bases at V and 4 bases at J, with 7 bases between the two ends. This CDR3 is CASSFGSYNEQFF. CDR3 DNA sequence: TGTGCCAGCAGTTTCGGGTCTTACAATGAGCAGTTCTTC.

This clone was detected a few times. The chain has TRBV7-2 and TRBJ2-7; 10 bases line up with TRBD2. The CDR3 consists of 17 residues. Trimming removed 5 bases from V and 1 base from J; junction bases left unmatched: 11. CDR1 and CDR2 (germline): SGHTA, FQGNSA. CDR3 DNA sequence: TGTGCCAGCAGCGCACAGAGGTCTAGCGGGAGTTCCTACGAGCAGTACTTC. It yields the protein CASSAQRSSGSSYEQYF.

The gene calls are TRBV7-3 and TRBJ2-2, with D maybe TRBD1 (5 bases). This CDR3 spans 14 amino acids. In germline, CDR1 is SGHTA, CDR2 FQGTGA. Trimming removed 5 bases from V and 2 bases from J, with 9 bases in between. CDR3 nucleotides: TGTGCCAGCAGCCAGACAGAAAACACCGGGGAGCTGTTTTTT. This codes for CASSQTENTGELFF.

This clone was counted between two and nine times. The chain combines TRBV2 with TRBJ2-7, with D unresolved. With 4 bases removed from V and 2 bases from J, the gap between germline ends came to 15 bases. Germline V gene lookup returns CDR1 SNHLY and CDR2 FYNNEI. This CDR3 has 15 residues. Here the CDR3 DNA reads TGTGCCAGCAGTGCCCTGGGCGACATTACCTACGAGCAGTACTTC. Translated: CASSALGDITYEQYF.

In its sample, this clone was seen once. The rearrangement joins TRBV4-2 to TRBJ2-3; D is unclear. This CDR3 has 14 amino acids. V lost 1 base and J 6 bases, leaving 11 bases between the germline ends. Germline V lookup: CDR1 LGHNA, CDR2 YNFKEQ. The CDR3 nucleotides read TGTGCCAGCAGCCAAGGGCGGACCGGGGATACGCAGTATTTT. Translated: CASSQGRTGDTQYF.

The chain is built from TRBV29-1 and TRBJ1-1, with a tentative D call TRBD1 (6 bases). CDR1 is SQVTM and CDR2 is ANQGSEA in the germline V gene. The CDR3 runs 14 residues. V dropped 6 bases and J dropped 10 bases, with 24 bases sitting between them. The CDR3 loop reads CSVGGSTPRVGAFF. In nucleotides, the CDR3 is TGCAGCGTAGGGGGGAGCACCCCCCGGGTTGGAGCTTTCTTT.

This sequence joins TRBV27 and TRBJ1-1; D may be TRBD1 (6 bases). CDR1 is MNHEY and CDR2 is SMNVEV in the germline V gene (reference sequence). V lost 5 bases and J lost 6, with 10 bases in between. There are 12 residues in the CDR3. DNA for the CDR3: TGTGCCAGCAGTATTGGGGGCGCTGAAGCTTTCTTT. It codes for CASSIGGAEAFF.